The TCR beta chain described here comes from a study of regulatory T cells in long-lasting Graves disease. Study-level results: The study found TRBV28, TRBJ1-2 and TRBJ2-5 favored in persistent disease. Thyroid tissue went unexamined; only peripheral blood was analyzed.

Time point: persistent/refractory GD, antithyroid drugs over 5 years with positive TRAb. Construction of the TCR library relied on RNA isolated from PBMCs. Graves' disease diagnosis was established per American Thyroid Association guidelines. Construction of TCR beta libraries relied on iRepertoire HTBI primers and on Arm-PCR targeting CDR3 regions. MiXCR, run by TCRdb on the multiplex PCR reads, gives a single entry per CDR3 protein. This repertoire shows a few hundred thousand distinct CDR3 sequences, around 22% found once; its top ten account for around 24%. This clonotype was found a few times. As yet, its antigen is unknown. The CDR3 is 16 residues long. The germline V gene encodes CDR1 SGDLS and CDR2 YYNGEE. V gave up 0 bases and J gave up 4 bases; unmatched junction bases: 4.

V is TRBV9 and J is TRBJ1-5, with TRBD1 identical over 10 bases. The receptor comes from a female donor with Graves disease. The source material was peripheral blood mononuclear cells (PBMCs), sampled when the disease was refractory, from a patient treated with antithyroid drugs. The CDR3 here is CASSVDPGQGNQPQHF. CDR3 sequence (DNA): TGTGCCAGCAGCGTAGATCCGGGACAGGGGAATCAGCCCCAGCATTTT.